The rows below give T cell receptor beta chains drawn from one sample of a study of regulatory T cells in long-lasting Graves disease. TCRdb itself ran the multiplex PCR reads through MiXCR, one entry per CDR3 protein. The sample has approximately 230,000 distinct CDR3 sequences, 18% seen once. The specimen comprised peripheral blood mononuclear cells (PBMCs), sampled at new diagnosis, from a patient treated with antithyroid drugs. These receptors were collected from a female donor with Graves disease. CDR3s include the opening cysteine and the closing phenylalanine or tryptophan. The D gene is left open where the match is weak. Expanded clones get a size class; other rows say once, few or many, or leave the size out.

V: TRBV7-3
D: TRBD2
size: many
J: TRBJ2-3
CDR3: CASSLGLAGADTQYF
DNA: TGTGCCAGCAGCTTAGGGCTAGCGGGAGCAGATACGCAGTATTTT

V: TRBV20-1
D: -
size: many
J: TRBJ2-7
CDR3: CSARDRGHSYEQYF
DNA: TGCAGTGCTAGAGATCGGGGCCACTCCTACGAGCAGTACTTC

V: TRBV7-9
D: -
size: many
J: TRBJ2-4
CDR3: CASSLGVAKNIQYF
DNA: TGTGCCAGCAGCTTGGGGGTAGCCAAAAACATTCAGTACTTC

V: TRBV12-3/TRBV12-4
D: -
size: many
J: TRBJ2-7
CDR3: CASSPRDVTEQYF
DNA: TGTGCCAGCAGTCCCCGTGATGTGACGGAGCAGTACTTC

V: TRBV19
D: TRBD1
size: many
J: TRBJ1-1
CDR3: CASSMGQGRSEAFF
DNA: TGTGCCAGTAGTATGGGACAGGGAAGGTCTGAAGCTTTCTTT

V: TRBV9
D: -
size: many
J: TRBJ1-1
CDR3: CASSVEGGNTEAFF
DNA: TGTGCCAGCAGCGTAGAGGGAGGGAACACTGAAGCTTTCTTT

V: TRBV20-1
D: TRBD2
size: -
J: TRBJ2-3
CDR3: CSAWGGLASISTDTQYF
DNA: TGCAGTGCTTGGGGGGGACTAGCGTCAATTAGCACAGATACGCAGTATTTT

V: TRBV6-5
D: -
size: many
J: TRBJ1-2
CDR3: CASSYSISNYGYTF
DNA: TGTGCCAGCAGTTACTCGATATCCAACTATGGCTACACCTTC

V: TRBV6-2/TRBV6-3
D: -
size: -
J: TRBJ1-1
CDR3: CASSPSFDGTEAFF
DNA: TGTGCCAGCAGTCCAAGCTTCGATGGAACTGAAGCTTTCTTT

V: TRBV11-2
D: TRBD2
size: -
J: TRBJ2-1
CDR3: CASSLDGGSGDEQFF
DNA: TGTGCCAGCAGCTTAGACGGCGGGAGTGGGGATGAGCAGTTCTTC

V: TRBV2
D: -
size: many
J: TRBJ1-5
CDR3: CASSEVRVGNQPQHF
DNA: TGTGCCAGCAGTGAAGTCAGGGTAGGCAATCAGCCCCAGCATTTT

V: TRBV5-5
D: TRBD1
size: many
J: TRBJ1-2
CDR3: CASSSPTGAGYGYTF
DNA: TGTGCCAGCAGCTCCCCGACAGGGGCCGGCTATGGCTACACCTTC

V: TRBV2
D: -
size: many
J: TRBJ1-2
CDR3: CASSVGGVGYTF
DNA: TGTGCCAGCAGTGTAGGCGGGGTCGGCTACACCTTC

V: TRBV11-3
D: -
size: many
J: TRBJ2-5
CDR3: CASSLDHYQETQYF
DNA: TGTGCCAGCAGCTTAGATCACTACCAAGAGACCCAGTACTTC

V: TRBV7-2
D: -
size: many
J: TRBJ1-2
CDR3: CASSYNGVHYGYTF
DNA: TGTGCCAGCAGCTACAACGGGGTTCACTATGGCTACACCTTC

V: TRBV13
D: -
size: many
J: TRBJ2-3
CDR3: CASSFSGASTSDTQYF
DNA: TGTGCCAGCAGCTTCTCAGGGGCGAGTACATCAGATACGCAGTATTTT

V: TRBV20-1
D: -
size: many
J: TRBJ2-4
CDR3: CSASEGLAKNIQYF
DNA: TGCAGTGCTAGTGAAGGTTTAGCCAAAAACATTCAGTACTTC